These 30 T cell receptor beta chains were all obtained from the same sample, sequenced in a study of Ad26.COV2.S vaccination and SARS-CoV-2 variants. TCRdb's copy holds only in-frame clones and misses some; the assay was immunoSEQ multiplex PCR. The sample records 400,000 to 450,000 clones, 90% being singletons. Specified treatment: 15 to 20 received Ad26.COV2.S at low or high dose, single or two shots; roughly 5 received placebo; per-sample allocation not given. The samples date from day 63 after the first vaccine or placebo injection. Sequenced here: peripheral blood, sampled in a trial of Ad26.COV2.S vaccine versus placebo. The source of these receptors is a person aged 18-60 years who received the Ad26.COV2.S COVID-19 vaccine or a placebo.

This chain connects TRBV6-2 or TRBV6-3 to TRBJ2-2, with D possibly matching TRBD1 (7 bases). The CDR3 is 14 residues long. Between the trimmed V and J ends, which lost 2 bases and 4 bases, there was a span of 8 bases. CDR1 and CDR2 from the germline V gene are MNHEY and SVGEGT. Here the CDR3 reads CASSYQGGTGELFF. The CDR3 coding sequence is TGTGCCAGCAGTTACCAGGGGGGCACCGGGGAGCTGTTTTTT.

V and J are TRBV6-2 or TRBV6-3 and TRBJ2-7; 12 nucleotides align to TRBD2. J gave up 3 bases and V 0 bases, and 3 bases lay outside the gene matches. The CDR3 consists of 16 residues. In germline, CDR1 is MNHEY, CDR2 SVGEGT. CDR3 coding DNA: TGTGCCAGCAGTTACTCTATACTAGCGGGGGGCTACGAGCAGTACTTC. Its protein is CASSYSILAGGYEQYF.

The V call is TRBV29-1, the J call TRBJ1-1; D is ambiguous. The CDR3 is 8 amino acids. Germline V gene data show CDR1 as SQVTM and CDR2 as ANQGSEA. Trimming took 3 bases from V and 7 from J, leaving 0 bases between them. The CDR3 region is CSVDEAFF. The CDR3 DNA reads as TGCAGCGTTGATGAAGCTTTCTTT.

The chain joins TRBV6-1 to TRBJ1-4; 10 bases agree with TRBD1. CDR3 length equals 16 residues. From germline, CDR1 is MNHNS and CDR2 SASEGT. V trimming: 5 bases; J trimming: 8 bases; junction bases outside the gene matches: 11. CDR3 sequence: CASSQGTGVLGEKLFF. The CDR3 DNA follows: TGTGCCAGCAGTCAAGGGACAGGGGTTTTAGGAGAAAAACTGTTTTTT.

This clone was recorded once. The rearrangement joins TRBV5-1 to TRBJ2-2; no clear D. Looked up from germline, CDR1 is SGHRS and CDR2 is YFSETQ. Trimming shortened V by 4 bases and J by 1 base, and 11 bases separated the two germline ends. The length of the CDR3 is 15 residues. This CDR3 reads CASSKGDWNTGELFF. CDR3 nucleotides: TGCGCCAGCAGCAAGGGCGACTGGAACACCGGGGAGCTGTTTTTT. Full variable domain (missing parts from reference TRBV5-1 and TRBJ2-2): KAGVTQTPRYLIKTRGQQVTLSCSPISGHRSVSWYQQTPGQGLQFLFEYFSETQRNKGNFPGRFSGRQFSNSRSEMNVSTLELGDSALYLCASSKGDWNTGELFFGEGSRLTVL.

The J gene is TRBJ2-7, the V gene TRBV4-3, with TRBD2 matching 8 bases. Germline loops: CDR1 LGHNA, CDR2 YSLEER. The CDR3 sequence is 17 residues long. V lost 2 bases and J lost 1; bases outside the gene matches: 10. Here the CDR3 DNA reads TGCGCCAGCAGCCAAACTTCGACTAGCGCCAGATCCTACGAGCAGTACTTC. Translating it yields CASSQTSTSARSYEQYF.

This clone was counted a single time. J is TRBJ2-3 and V is TRBV7-9; tentative D call: TRBD2 (5 bases). This CDR3 is 12 amino acids long. Germline V CDR1 and CDR2: SEHNR, FQNEAQ (reference sequence). V dropped 2 bases and J dropped 12 bases, with 12 bases sitting between them. CDR3 in amino acids: CASSLRPSFQYF. The CDR3 DNA follows: TGTGCCAGCAGCTTACGGCCTAGCTTTCAGTATTTT.

The J gene is TRBJ2-7, the V gene TRBV6-5, with 9 bases fitting TRBD2. The CDR3 spans 14 residues. Trimming removed 4 bases from V and 7 bases from J; junction bases left unmatched: 8. CDR1 is MNHEY, CDR2 SVGAGI, per germline. Here the CDR3 DNA reads TGTGCCAGCAGTTTTAGCGGGAGTGTGTTAGAGCAGTACTTC. This codes for CASSFSGSVLEQYF.

V is TRBV18 and J is TRBJ1-2, with D hard to call. The V end lost 3 bases, the J end lost 5 bases, and 13 bases lay between the germline ends. The CDR3 is made up of 14 amino acids. Per germline, CDR1 KGHSH and CDR2 LQKENI. CDR3 sequence: CASSPGKEFYGYTF. The CDR3 region has the DNA TGTGCCAGCTCACCGGGTAAAGAGTTTTATGGCTACACCTTC.

The CDR3 nucleotides are TGTGCCAGCAGGTTTATGAACACTGAAGCTTTCTTT. Protein: CASRFMNTEAFF. The rearrangement links TRBV28 to TRBJ1-1; D ambiguous. Germline lookup yields CDR1 MDHEN and CDR2 SYDVKM. V lost 6 bases to trimming and J lost 0 bases, with 5 bases between them. The CDR3 sequence is 12 residues long.

This sequence joins TRBV7-8 and TRBJ2-2; TRBD2 aligns across 7 bases. This CDR3 has 16 residues. V gave up 7 bases and J gave up 0 bases; unmatched junction bases: 8. Germline V gene lookup returns CDR1 SGHVS and CDR2 FQNEAQ. In DNA form, the CDR3 reads TGTGCCAGCAACGACCTAGCGGCCTCGAACACCGGGGAGCTGTTTTTT. It codes for CASNDLAASNTGELFF.

V and J are TRBV3-1 (or the pseudogene TRBV3-2) and TRBJ2-5, with D possibly TRBD2 on 5 matching bases. The germline V and J ends were trimmed by 4 bases and 4 bases, with 16 bases remaining between them. This CDR3 has 15 residues. In germline, CDR1 is LGHDT, CDR2 YNNKEL (reference sequence). CDR3 DNA sequence: TGTGCCAGCAGCCTCGGGATTTCCTCGGGAGAGACCCAGTACTTC. Translation gives CASSLGISSGETQYF.

The chain links TRBV2 to TRBJ2-1; 8 nucleotides agree with TRBD2. The ends lost 4 bases at V and 5 bases at J; junction bases unmatched: 7. Germline V gene sequence: CDR1 SNHLY, CDR2 FYNNEI. The CDR3 has 15 amino acids. CDR3 protein: CASSVGGRSDNEQFF. For the CDR3, the DNA is TGTGCCAGCAGTGTGGGCGGGAGGAGCGACAATGAGCAGTTCTTC.

This chain uses TRBV6-2 or TRBV6-3 with TRBJ2-7; TRBD1 matches 9 bases. The CDR3 is made up of 15 amino acids. Germline lookup yields CDR1 MNHEY and CDR2 SVGEGT. V gave up 5 bases and J gave up 3 bases; unmatched junction bases: 8. DNA of the CDR3: TGTGCCAGCAGTAGCCTAACAGGGGGCGGCTACGAGCAGTACTTC. It encodes CASSSLTGGGYEQYF.

This clone was recorded only once. This same CDR3 is encoded by further DNA sequences in the sample. V gene TRBV7-2 combines with J gene TRBJ2-5; D possibly corresponds to TRBD1 (6 bases). This CDR3 has 14 amino acids. The germline CDR1 and CDR2 sequences are SGHTA and FQGNSA. Trimming shortened V by 1 base and J by 4 bases, and 10 bases separated the two germline ends. The CDR3 sequence: CASSLGGGRETQYF. The DNA for the CDR3 is TGTGCCAGCAGCTTAGGTGGGGGCCGAGAGACCCAGTACTTC.

This rearrangement joins TRBV28 to TRBJ1-5, with D possibly matching TRBD1 (5 bases). V lost 6 bases and J lost 2, with 14 bases in between. The germline V gene has CDR1 MDHEN and CDR2 SYDVKM. CDR3 length equals 15 residues. The CDR3 here is CASRVQGNGNQPQHF. The CDR3 nucleotides are TGTGCCAGCAGGGTCCAGGGCAACGGCAATCAGCCCCAGCATTTT.

The chain combines TRBV3-1 (or the pseudogene TRBV3-2) with TRBJ2-2; 8 bases are shared with TRBD1. The CDR3 length is 16 residues. Germline V gene sequence: CDR1 LGHDT, CDR2 YNNKEL (reference sequence). The ends lost 9 bases at V and 6 bases at J; junction bases unmatched: 15. CDR3 sequence (DNA): TGTGCCAGTCATCAGAGGGACAGGATAATTCCCGGGGAGCTGTTTTTT. Its protein is CASHQRDRIIPGELFF.

The chain links TRBV9 to TRBJ2-7; D possibly matches TRBD1 or TRBD2 (5 bases each). V dropped 0 bases and J dropped 4 bases, with 8 bases sitting between them. This CDR3 comprises 13 residues. From germline, CDR1 is SGDLS and CDR2 YYNGEE. CDR3: CASSVEGEYEQYF. The CDR3 region has the DNA TGTGCCAGCAGCGTAGAAGGGGAGTACGAGCAGTACTTC.

The gene calls are TRBV7-3 and TRBJ2-5; 7 positions agree with TRBD1. Germline assignment: CDR1 SGHTA and CDR2 FQGTGA. Germline trimming cut 2 bases from V and 4 bases from J; bases unmatched to any gene: 1. CDR3 length: 13 residues. Written as DNA, the CDR3 is TGTGCCAGCAGCTTAGAGGGGGCAGAGACCCAGTACTTC. Its translation: CASSLEGAETQYF.

V gene TRBV29-1 combines with J gene TRBJ1-1; D possibly corresponds to TRBD1 (6 bases). Trimming took off 4 bases at V and 1 base at J, with 10 bases between the two ends. The length of the CDR3 is 13 residues. The germline gives CDR1 SQVTM, CDR2 ANQGSEA. The DNA of the CDR3 is TGCAGCGTTGTTCAGGGGAAGAACACTGAAGCTTTCTTT. Translated, it gives CSVVQGKNTEAFF.

The V gene is TRBV27, the J gene TRBJ1-2, with a weak D call TRBD1 (5 bases). CDR3 length: 13 residues. The V and J ends lost 8 bases and 1 base respectively, with 11 bases between them. From germline, CDR1 is MNHEY and CDR2 SMNVEV (reference sequence). The CDR3 region has the DNA TGTGCCAGCGGATGGGGGGTTAACTATGGCTACACCTTC. Translation gives CASGWGVNYGYTF.

V and J are TRBV5-4 and TRBJ1-1, with D perhaps TRBD1 (5 bases). The CDR3 is 14 residues long. CDR1 and CDR2 (germline): SGHNT, YYREEE (reference sequence). The V and J ends lost 3 bases and 7 bases respectively, with 16 bases between them. The CDR3 sequence: CASSSIQVTSEAFF. The CDR3 coding sequence is TGTGCCAGCAGCTCTATACAGGTAACTAGTGAAGCTTTCTTT. The variable domain in full, with the rest retrieved from reference TRBV5-4 and TRBJ1-1, is ETGVTQSPTHLIKTRGQQVTLRCSSQSGHNTVSWYQQALGQGPQFIFQYYREEENGRGNFPPRFSGLQFPNYSSELNVNALELDDSALYLCASSSIQVTSEAFFGQGTRLTVV.

The rearrangement uses TRBV6-5 and TRBJ2-3; 13 positions agree with TRBD2. Per germline, CDR1 MNHEY and CDR2 SVGAGI. The ends lost 7 bases at V and 5 bases at J; junction bases unmatched: 3. The CDR3 contains 14 residues. The CDR3 DNA follows: TGTGCCAGCAACCGACTAGCGGGAGGAGATACGCAGTATTTT. Translated: CASNRLAGGDTQYF.

This chain connects TRBV2 to TRBJ2-7; D may be TRBD1 (5 bases). The V gene's germline CDR1 is SNHLY and CDR2 FYNNEI. The CDR3 is 15 amino acids. The V gene lost 6 bases and the J gene lost 1 base, with 16 bases spanning the gap. CDR3 amino acids: CASRSREEPSYEQYF. The CDR3 DNA follows: TGTGCCAGCAGGTCCAGGGAAGAACCTTCCTACGAGCAGTACTTC.

The chain uses TRBV28 and TRBJ1-2; D remains unclear. The CDR3 totals 17 residues. The germline gives CDR1 MDHEN, CDR2 SYDVKM. The V and J ends lost 2 bases and 2 bases respectively, with 18 bases between them. The CDR3 DNA is TGTGCCAGCAGTTTAACGCAGGTACCATCCCCAAACTATGGCTACACCTTC. Its translation is CASSLTQVPSPNYGYTF.

This sequence joins TRBV28 and TRBJ1-2; 10 nucleotides line up with TRBD1. The CDR3 runs 15 residues. J was trimmed by 7 bases and V by 2 bases; bases with no gene match: 7. Germline CDR1 MDHEN, CDR2 SYDVKM. DNA for the CDR3: TGTGCCAGCAGTTTAGGAGTCCGGACAGGGGGTGGCTACACCTTC. It encodes CASSLGVRTGGGYTF.

This rearrangement joins TRBV10-2 to TRBJ1-1; no firm D call. The V gene lost 0 bases and the J gene lost 7 bases, with 15 bases spanning the gap. Germline V gene lookup returns CDR1 WSHSY and CDR2 SAAADI. The CDR3 totals 15 residues. Here the CDR3 reads CASSESVGPTLEAFF. The CDR3 nucleotides read TGCGCCAGCAGTGAGTCAGTAGGCCCGACACTTGAAGCTTTCTTT.

The gene calls are TRBV9 and TRBJ2-2, with 9 bases lining up with TRBD1. In germline, CDR1 is SGDLS, CDR2 YYNGEE. V trimming: 4 bases; J trimming: 6 bases; junction bases outside the gene matches: 7. The CDR3 is made up of 15 amino acids. CDR3 in DNA: TGTGCCAGCAGCACATGGGACAGGGCGGCCGGGGAGCTGTTTTTT. This translates into CASSTWDRAAGELFF.

V usage is TRBV18 and J usage is TRBJ2-2; D might be TRBD1 (6 bases). Trimming left V 0 bases short and J 5 bases short, with 16 bases between. This CDR3 is built from 17 residues. The germline CDR1 and CDR2 sequences are KGHSH and LQKENI. CDR3: CASSPPSSGHRTGELFF. The CDR3 coding sequence is TGTGCCAGCTCACCACCTTCTTCGGGACACCGAACCGGGGAGCTGTTTTTT.

This clone was counted once. The chain combines TRBV4-2 with TRBJ2-3, with 7 positions matching TRBD1. With V trimmed by 0 bases and J by 2 bases, 11 bases remained unmatched. The CDR3 loop spans 18 amino acids. The V gene's germline CDR1 is LGHNA and CDR2 YNFKEQ. CDR3 sequence: CASSQDYGSGQYTDTQYF. CDR3 DNA sequence: TGTGCCAGCAGCCAAGATTACGGTTCGGGACAGTACACAGATACGCAGTATTTT.